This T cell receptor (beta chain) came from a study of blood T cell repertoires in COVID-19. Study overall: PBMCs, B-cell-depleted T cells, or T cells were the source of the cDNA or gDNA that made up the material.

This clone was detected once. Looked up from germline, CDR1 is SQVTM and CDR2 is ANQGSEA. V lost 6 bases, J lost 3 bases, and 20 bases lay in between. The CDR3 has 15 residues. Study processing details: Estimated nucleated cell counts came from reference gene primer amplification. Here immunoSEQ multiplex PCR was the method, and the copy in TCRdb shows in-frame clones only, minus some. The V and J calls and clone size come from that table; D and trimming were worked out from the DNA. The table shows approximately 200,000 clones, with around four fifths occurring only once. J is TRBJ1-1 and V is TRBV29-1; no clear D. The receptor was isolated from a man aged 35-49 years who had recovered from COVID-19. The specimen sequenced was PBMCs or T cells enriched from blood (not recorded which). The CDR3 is CSVTTESKYYTEAFF. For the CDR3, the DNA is TGCAGCGTGACCACAGAGAGCAAATACTACACTGAAGCTTTCTTT.